The 18 T cell receptor beta chains listed next were all sequenced from one sample in a study of blood T cells in healthy people across ages. Next came a second PCR, run for about 7 to 12 cycles, which used a sample-barcoded 5' primer along with a J-beta primer mix. TCRdb re-derived calls from the 5' RACE reads in MiXCR, one entry per CDR3 protein. The sample includes around 1.5 million distinct CDR3 sequences, approximately 38% seen only once; the top ten take 7.9%. Material for sequencing was blood. Receptor source: a woman aged 18 to 35 in good health.

V gene TRBV20-1 combines with J gene TRBJ2-3, with 12 bases lining up with TRBD2. V shed 5 bases and J 1 base; nucleotides not matched to a gene: 10. The V gene's germline CDR1 is DFQATT and CDR2 SNEGSKA (reference sequence). The CDR3 length is 17 residues. CDR3 DNA: TGCAGTGCTTCGACTAGCGGGAGATTCGGGGGCACAGATACGCAGTATTTT. As protein: CSASTSGRFGGTDTQYF.

Here the CDR3 DNA reads TGTGCCAGCAGCCAGAAGACAGGGACCACTGAAGCTTTCTTT. Translation gives CASSQKTGTTEAFF. The chain links TRBV14 to TRBJ1-1; 7 positions agree with TRBD1. There are 14 residues in the CDR3. The junction had 5 bases not matched to a gene; V was cut back by 3 bases and J by 4 bases. Germline CDR1 and CDR2: SGHDN and FVKESK.

The chain employs TRBV12-3 or TRBV12-4 and TRBJ2-7; no clear D gene. This CDR3 region has 13 residues. Trimming shortened V by 3 bases and J by 5 bases, and 11 bases separated the two germline ends. In DNA form, the CDR3 reads TGTGCCAGCAGTTTCTGGGGTTTACACGAGCAGTACTTC. The encoded protein is CASSFWGLHEQYF.

The J gene is TRBJ1-2, the V gene TRBV10-3, with D tentatively TRBD1 (5 bases). Trimming cost V 10 bases and J 4 bases, with 16 bases left between them. The CDR3 extends over 13 amino acids. Germline V gene sequence: CDR1 ENHRY, CDR2 SYGVKD. CDR3 nucleotides: TGTGCCACCGGGCAAGCCGGGACCTATGGCTACACCTTC. Residues: CATGQAGTYGYTF.

The chain employs TRBV19 and TRBJ2-5, with 10 bases identical to TRBD2. The J call may not be correct, given that the DNA end is closer to TRBJ2-7. This CDR3 region has 17 residues. Germline V CDR1 and CDR2: LNHDA, SQIVND (reference sequence). The CDR3, as DNA: TGTGCCAGTAGTATTACTAGCGGGGCTCGTAGTACGAACGAGCAGTACTTC. Translation gives CASSITSGARSTNEQYF.

The chain has TRBV7-8 and TRBJ2-4; perhaps D is TRBD1 or TRBD2 (5 bases each). The closer fit of TRBJ2-7 to the DNA end suggests the J call may be wrong. Germline V gene lookup returns CDR1 SGHVS and CDR2 FQNEAQ. The CDR3 extends over 14 amino acids. Written as DNA, the CDR3 is TGTGCCAGCACCAGTCTAGCAGGGTCCTACGAGCAGTACTTC. Amino acid sequence: CASTSLAGSYEQYF.

A few counts support this clonotype. This rearrangement joins TRBV14 to TRBJ2-1, with 7 bases matching TRBD1. The CDR3 is made up of 17 amino acids. Germline trimming cut 1 base from V and 8 bases from J; bases unmatched to any gene: 14. Germline CDR1 is SGHDN and CDR2 is FVKESK. This CDR3 reads CASSQVIKAGGWDEQFF. Here the CDR3 DNA reads TGTGCCAGCAGCCAAGTTATCAAGGCAGGGGGTTGGGATGAGCAGTTCTTC.

J is TRBJ2-1 and V is TRBV18; 12 nucleotides agree with TRBD2. This CDR3 is built from 15 residues. The germline gives CDR1 KGHSH, CDR2 LQKENI. V trimming: 5 bases; J trimming: 8 bases; junction bases outside the gene matches: 7. The CDR3 loop reads CASSTPGLAGYEQFF. CDR3 nucleotides: TGTGCCAGCTCAACCCCCGGACTAGCGGGGTATGAGCAGTTCTTC.

The V gene is TRBV9, the J gene TRBJ1-4; tentatively, D is TRBD1 (5 bases). The germline V and J ends were trimmed by 4 bases and 8 bases, with 21 bases remaining between them. Germline V gene data show CDR1 as SGDLS and CDR2 as YYNGEE. The CDR3 totals 16 residues. CDR3 sequence: CASSQEGMGPDEKLFF. In nucleotides, the CDR3 is TGTGCCAGCAGCCAAGAAGGAATGGGACCCGACGAAAAACTGTTTTTT.

V gene TRBV11-2 combines with J gene TRBJ2-5; 7 bases are a match to TRBD2. The CDR3 is 15 residues long. Germline lookup yields CDR1 SGHAT and CDR2 FQNNGV. The V segment lost 1 base and the J segment 2 bases; nucleotides outside the gene matches: 4. Here the CDR3 reads CASSLVRGFQETQYF. CDR3 sequence (DNA): TGTGCCAGCAGCTTAGTGCGGGGGTTTCAAGAGACCCAGTACTTC.

The chain joins TRBV7-2 to TRBJ2-1; D is ambiguous. CDR1 and CDR2 from the germline V gene are SGHTA and FQGNSA. The V end lost 5 bases, the J end lost 12 bases, and 20 bases lay between the germline ends. CDR3 size: 14 residues. CDR3 DNA sequence: TGTGCCAGCAGCCCTCTTAGTGTCTTGGGGTGGCAGTTCTTC. It is translated as CASSPLSVLGWQFF.

Only a few counts were recorded for this clonotype. The chain joins TRBV20-1 to TRBJ2-5, with 16 bases identical to TRBD2. Germline CDR1 and CDR2: DFQATT and SNEGSKA (reference sequence). This CDR3 comprises 17 residues. V was pared by 0 bases and J by 4 bases, with 5 bases of the junction left unmatched. The CDR3 here is CSARDLGLAGGSETQYF. The CDR3 DNA follows: TGCAGTGCTAGAGATTTGGGACTAGCGGGAGGGTCAGAGACCCAGTACTTC.

This clonotype was observed many times. The gene calls are TRBV3-1 and TRBJ2-5; D call uncertain. The germline V and J ends were trimmed by 2 bases and 4 bases, with 5 bases remaining between them. Germline V gene lookup returns CDR1 LGHDT and CDR2 YNNKEL (reference sequence). The CDR3 has 12 residues. Here the CDR3 DNA reads TGTGCCAGCAGCCAACTAGGAGAGACCCAGTACTTC. Translation: CASSQLGETQYF.

In its sample, this clonotype was seen once. The chain links TRBV6-1 to TRBJ1-1; D remains unclear. Per germline, CDR1 MNHNS and CDR2 SASEGT. The CDR3 contains 13 residues. Between the trimmed V and J ends, which lost 6 bases and 4 bases, there was a span of 12 bases. The CDR3 sequence is CASRREMGTEAFF. CDR3 sequence (DNA): TGTGCCAGCAGGAGGGAAATGGGCACTGAAGCTTTCTTT.

The V and J genes are TRBV7-2 and TRBJ1-6; 8 nucleotides align to TRBD1. With V trimmed by 5 bases and J by 7 bases, 16 bases remained unmatched. CDR1 and CDR2 from the germline V gene are SGHTA and FQGNSA. The CDR3 loop spans 18 amino acids. The CDR3, as DNA: TGTGCCAGCAGCCTGTTTCGAATCGGACAGGGATTGAATTCACCCCTCCACTTT. It yields the protein CASSLFRIGQGLNSPLHF.

The V call is TRBV12-3 or TRBV12-4, the J call TRBJ2-1, with D unclear. Trimming removed 3 bases from V and 9 bases from J, with 6 bases in between. The CDR3 loop spans 11 amino acids. CDR3 region: CASSFVGEQFF. CDR3 nucleotide sequence: TGTGCCAGCAGTTTCGTCGGTGAGCAGTTCTTC.

This clonotype has just a few counts. This chain joins TRBV7-8 and TRBJ2-5; weak D call: TRBD2 (6 bases). This CDR3 has 14 residues. Germline lookup yields CDR1 SGHVS and CDR2 FQNEAQ. Trimming took off 5 bases at V and 6 bases at J, with 16 bases between the two ends. This chain's CDR3 is CASSLPTRSQTQYF. In nucleotides, the CDR3 is TGTGCCAGCAGCCTTCCGACTAGGAGTCAGACCCAGTACTTC.

J is TRBJ2-4 and V is TRBV5-1; tentative D call: TRBD1 (7 bases). There are 15 residues in the CDR3. Germline-derived CDR1 and CDR2 are SGHRS and YFSETQ. V lost 4 bases to trimming and J lost 7 bases, with 18 bases between them. The CDR3 reads CASSPKETGRNIQYF. Written as DNA, the CDR3 is TGCGCCAGCAGCCCCAAGGAGACAGGGAGGAACATTCAGTACTTC.